The present T cell receptor beta chain was sequenced within a study of blood T cell repertoires in COVID-19. Study in general: The samples span acute and convalescent COVID-19 from the United States, Italy and Spain.

This CDR3 is 17 amino acids long. Germline V lookup: CDR1 MGHRA, CDR2 YSYEKL. V shed 0 bases and J shed 5 bases, with 17 bases lying between them. Original processing methods: Amplification with reference gene primers provided the estimates of nucleated cell counts. Assay: immunoSEQ multiplex PCR; the TCRdb copy retains only in-frame clones and omits some. The V and J calls and clone size are taken from that table; D and trimming were inferred from the DNA. Among roughly 160,000 clones listed, around four fifths were seen once. The rearrangement links TRBV4-1 to TRBJ2-1; a weak D match, TRBD1 (6 bases). The sequenced sample was peripheral blood. The sequence came from a woman between 65 and 79 years old who had recovered from COVID-19. This chain's CDR3 is CASSQDPGRGWDNEQFF. The CDR3 nucleotides are TGCGCCAGCAGCCAAGATCCTGGCAGGGGATGGGACAATGAGCAGTTCTTC.